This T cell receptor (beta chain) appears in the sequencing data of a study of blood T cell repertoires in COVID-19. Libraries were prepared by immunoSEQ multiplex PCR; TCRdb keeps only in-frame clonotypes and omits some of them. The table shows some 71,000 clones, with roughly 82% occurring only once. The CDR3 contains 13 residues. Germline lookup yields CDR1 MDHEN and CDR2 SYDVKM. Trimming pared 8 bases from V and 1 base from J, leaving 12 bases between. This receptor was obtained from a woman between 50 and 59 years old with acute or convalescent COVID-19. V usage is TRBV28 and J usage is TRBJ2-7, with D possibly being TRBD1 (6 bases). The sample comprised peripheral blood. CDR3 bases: TGTGCCAGCGGGGAACAGGGATCCTACGAGCAGTACTTC. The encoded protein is CASGEQGSYEQYF.